The T cell receptor (beta chain) described here comes from a study of blood T cell repertoires in COVID-19. Produced via immunoSEQ multiplex PCR; TCRdb's table is partial and in-frame only. The data show 300,000 to 400,000 clones, 70% to 90% seen once. V gave up 4 bases and J gave up 8 bases, with 18 bases separating them. The CDR3 length is 14 residues. Germline V CDR1 and CDR2: SGHDT, YYEEEE. The clonotype originates from a woman in her thirties with acute COVID-19. Sequenced: PBMCs or T cells enriched from blood (not recorded which). The gene calls are TRBV5-6 and TRBJ1-2; perhaps TRBD1 as D (5 bases). CDR3 protein: CASSARGRPRGYTF. Written as DNA, the CDR3 is TGTGCCAGCAGCGCCCGGGGGAGGCCTAGGGGCTACACCTTC.